Sequencing of this T cell receptor beta chain was carried out in a study of cytomegalovirus exposure and HLA in healthy donors. On the study more broadly: T cells numbering around 170 million yielded fewer than 140 million unique TCR beta sequences in an earlier analysis.

This clone was observed a few times. Its matching antigen is unknown. Germline values: CDR1 LNHDA, CDR2 SQIVND (reference sequence). Trimming cost V 4 bases and J 4 bases; bases outside gene matches: 9. This CDR3 region has 15 residues. Broader study findings: One later analysis reportedly identified an Asian-associated ancestry cluster that showed fewer N-insertions than the roughly 640-donor mean.

The PCR employed 60 Vbeta primers together with 13 Jbeta primers. Under the authors' procedure: It was a later analysis that counted tens of millions of unique TCR beta chains, of which about 10 million were shared. TCRdb's copy holds only in-frame clones and misses some; the assay was immunoSEQ multiplex PCR. D and trimming were read from the DNA, whereas the V and J calls and clone size are those reported in that table. The sample has roughly 100,000 clones, around 15% seen once; the top ten hold over 0.8%. Sequenced material: PBMCs. This sequence joins TRBV19 and TRBJ1-2; 7 bases match TRBD1. This receptor was identified in a female donor in good health and CMV-seronegative. CDR3 nucleotide sequence: TGTGCCAGTAGTACAACAGGGGTATACGGCTATGGCTACACCTTC. Encoded protein: CASSTTGVYGYGYTF. The full variable domain, its missing parts supplied by reference TRBV19 and TRBJ1-2, is DGGITQSPKYLFRKEGQNVTLSCEQNLNHDAMYWYRQDPGQGLRLIYYSQIVNDFQKGDIAEGYSVSREKKESFPLTVTSAQKNPTAFYLCASSTTGVYGYGYTFGSGTRLTVV.